This TCR beta chain was obtained from a study of pediatric ulcerative colitis (dated by TCRdb to about 2019). General notes on the study: Of the ulcerative colitis patients, about 7 had pancolitis and two had left-sided colitis, and histology in every patient was consistent with ulcerative colitis. From under 10 newly diagnosed, treatment-naive pediatric ulcerative colitis patients and a few non-IBD control children, paired blood and rectal samples were collected. The Pediatric Ulcerative Colitis Activity Index classified a couple of patients as having mild disease, several as having moderate disease and three as having acute severe colitis.

Through the immunoSEQ TRB Survey service, multiplex V and J primers were used to amplify rearranged CDR3 beta regions from genomic DNA. To keep sequencing depth equal across samples, survey-level depth of up to 500,000 reads per sample was applied. The libraries were purified and pooled, then sequenced using Illumina technology. Processing in the source paper ran as follows. Productive clonality, sample overlap, pairwise scatters, CDR3 beta length, V/D/J gene usage and productiveness were all assessed with the immunoSEQ online tools. Calculated diversity was the number of unique rearrangements divided by total templates times 100; Shannon and Simpson indices were also computed. Principal component analysis used the R prcomp function and ggbiplot package on Z-score normalized data. Blood-rectal clonal overlap within each subject was quantified with Morisita's index. TCRdb holds this immuneACCESS table with in-frame rearrangements only. Some clones are missing; in checked studies, unresolved V genes explain under half, and the rest has no known cause. D and trimming were read from the DNA, whereas the V and J calls and clone size are those reported in that table. This sample holds about 15,000 clones; 85% to 90% were observed only once. In total, the top ten clones hold over 0.75% of the sample.

Before the diagnostic colonoscopy, none of the ulcerative colitis patients had been given any immunosuppressive medication. A blood sample was drawn at the time of the colonoscopy. The Wizard kit (Promega) was used to extract genomic DNA from blood and intestinal samples. Turning to this clone: It has no known antigen specificity. No base quality values were provided; no much bigger clone lies one nucleotide off.

Study-wide conclusions, independent of this receptor: Autologous blood-rectal clonal overlap was significantly higher in ulcerative colitis patients than in controls, suggesting increased T cell trafficking to inflamed tissue. For technical reasons, blood samples from a couple of patients gave substantially fewer templates, and these samples were excluded from the blood-rectal overlap analysis. The healthy control group was small, consisting of only four individuals. Because repertoires came from total lymphocyte DNA, patterns in rare subsets such as regulatory T cells may not be reflected. A couple of rectal CDR3 clonotypes were detected in all ulcerative colitis patients and were not detected in any of the controls. Controls, mild-moderate and acute severe colitis patients were separated by rectal repertoire features, and reduced rectal diversity due to clonal expansions was observed in acute severe colitis.

The CDR3 covers 15 residues, taking in both the cysteine and the phenylalanine. The kept DNA is CDR3 alone, 45 bases in frame from the first base. CDR1 and CDR2, looked up from the germline V gene, are SGHVS and FNYEAQ. Germline trimming: 3 bases from V, 6 bases from J; junction bases outside gene matches: 7. The receptor comes from a boy between 5 and 17 years old with moderate ulcerative colitis. The V and J genes are TRBV7-6 and TRBJ2-3; TRBD1 matches 9 bases in the middle. Sample: blood. Here is the DNA: TGTGCCAGCAGCTTGAGGGACAGGGATTTCGATACGCAGTATTTT. This translates into CASSLRDRDFDTQYF.